This T cell receptor (beta chain) was recovered during a study of OX40 agonist ivuxolimab in advanced cancers. TCRdb keeps only in-frame clones here, not all; method: immunoSEQ multiplex PCR. Among 110,000 or so clones listed, under 95% were seen once. CDR1 and CDR2 from the germline V gene are SGHNT and YYREEE (reference sequence). The CDR3 length is 15 residues. V was cut by 4 bases and J by 0 bases, with 14 bases left in between. The clonotype originates from an adult with an advanced solid tumor such as melanoma, head and neck, liver or kidney cancer. V is TRBV5-4 and J is TRBJ2-7, with D perhaps assigned TRBD1 or TRBD2 (7 bases each). The sample here was CD4+ or CD8+ T cells sorted from blood, taken in a trial of the OX40 agonist ivuxolimab. CDR3: CASSGGGQSSYEQYF. The CDR3 bases are TGTGCCAGCAGCGGCGGGGGACAGAGCTCCTACGAGCAGTACTTC.